This TCR beta chain is drawn from a study of response to subunit inactivated influenza vaccine. Broader study findings: The authors put forward the suggestion that each seasonal influenza vaccination may bring in only a limited number of new T cells.

MiXCR, applied by TCRdb to the RT-PCR reads, yields one record per CDR3 protein. The table lists 800,000 or so distinct CDR3 sequences, 20% to 25% of them singletons. Per germline, CDR1 MNHEY and CDR2 SVGAGI. V dropped 0 bases and J dropped 12; count of bases not matched to a gene: 10. CDR3 length equals 15 residues. This clonotype was picked up a small number of times. Antigen specificity is unknown. The input for sequencing was PBMCs from blood, taken more than 4 days after vaccination. This sequence joins TRBV6-5 and TRBJ2-7; 11 bases align to TRBD2. The clonotype comes from a man over 45 who received an inactivated influenza vaccine. The CDR3 protein is CASSYSFQLAGVLYF. In DNA, the CDR3 is TGTGCCAGCAGTTACTCCTTCCAACTAGCGGGAGTGCTGTACTTC.